This entry lists 32 T cell receptor beta chains sequenced from one sample in a study of T cell changes during pregnancy in multiple sclerosis. The assay was immunoSEQ multiplex PCR, and TCRdb's table has in-frame clones only and misses some. The table has some 94,000 clones, 85% to 95% seen once. The sequencing used peripheral blood, collected in the first trimester of pregnancy. The receptors come from a female donor in good health, enrolled as a control in a pregnancy study.

The chain combines TRBV5-3 with TRBJ1-2; D might be TRBD1 (5 bases). TRBV5-3 is assigned to the ORF class and has an uncertain function. The CDR3 spans 15 residues. V gave up 0 bases and J gave up 6 bases, with 15 bases separating them. The CDR3 bases are TGTGCCAGAAGCTTGGATGAAGTCAGGGAGGATGGCTACACCTTC. This encodes CARSLDEVREDGYTF.

V and J are TRBV27 and TRBJ1-2; TRBD1 agrees at 8 bases. The J segment lost 0 bases and the V segment lost 5 bases, leaving 14 bases of the junction unmatched. The germline V gene has CDR1 MNHEY and CDR2 SMNVEV (reference sequence). The CDR3 is 18 residues long. The CDR3 sequence: CASSARTGSGGTNYGYTF. CDR3 DNA sequence: TGTGCCAGCAGTGCCCGGACAGGGAGCGGAGGGACTAACTATGGCTACACCTTC.

The V call is TRBV13, the J call TRBJ2-7; D is perhaps TRBD1 (6 bases). Germline V CDR1 and CDR2: PRHDT, FYEKMQ (reference sequence). V lost 0 bases, J lost 4 bases, and 13 bases lay in between. The CDR3 totals 15 residues. In DNA form, the CDR3 reads TGTGCCAGCAGCTTAGGGGACAGTCCGGGGTACGAGCAGTACTTC. Amino acids: CASSLGDSPGYEQYF. Complete variable domain (other parts from reference TRBV13 and TRBJ2-7): AAGVIQSPRHLIKEKRETATLKCYPIPRHDTVYWYQQGPGQDPQFLISFYEKMQSDKGSIPDRFSAQQFSDYHSELNMSSLELGDSALYFCASSLGDSPGYEQYFGPGTRLTVT.

CDR3: CASSPSGVGMNTEAFF. CDR3 nucleotide sequence: TGTGCCAGCAGCCCAAGTGGGGTCGGGATGAACACTGAAGCTTTCTTT. This chain connects TRBV7-3 to TRBJ1-1; D is unresolved. V shed 5 bases and J shed 0 bases, with 16 bases lying between them. This CDR3 region has 16 residues. Germline V lookup: CDR1 SGHTA, CDR2 FQGTGA.

This chain connects TRBV5-5 to TRBJ2-1, with D possibly being TRBD2 (6 bases). The CDR3 length is 12 residues. The germline CDR1 and CDR2 sequences are SGHKS and YYEKEE (reference sequence). Trimming cost V 2 bases and J 14 bases, with 14 bases left between them. DNA for the CDR3: TGTGCCAGCAGCTTTGGGGACTGGTATAAGTTCTTC. Protein: CASSFGDWYKFF.

The rearrangement links TRBV7-2 to TRBJ1-5, with a weak D call TRBD1 (5 bases). Trimming removed 5 bases from V and 0 bases from J, with 11 bases in between. The CDR3 consists of 15 residues. Germline loops: CDR1 SGHTA, CDR2 FQGNSA. The CDR3 nucleotides are TGTGCCAGCAGCCGAGACAGTTATAGCAATCAGCCCCAGCATTTT. The encoded protein is CASSRDSYSNQPQHF. Combining the CDR3 with reference TRBV7-2 and TRBJ1-5 gives the whole variable domain GAGVSQSPSNKVTEKGKDVELRCDPISGHTALYWYRQSLGQGLEFLIYFQGNSAPDKSGLPSDRFSAERTGGSVSTLTIQRTQQEDSAVYLCASSRDSYSNQPQHFGDGTRLSIL.

This chain joins TRBV4-3 and TRBJ2-7, with a possible D match to TRBD2 (5 bases). Germline-derived CDR1 and CDR2 are LGHNA and YSLEER. The CDR3 has 16 amino acids. The V end lost 4 bases, the J end lost 0 bases, and 16 bases lay between the germline ends. As DNA, the CDR3 is TGCGCCAGCAGCCCCCAAGGAGGCCCAAGCTCCTACGAGCAGTACTTC. Encoded protein: CASSPQGGPSSYEQYF.

V and J are TRBV9 and TRBJ2-2, with 7 bases identical to TRBD1. Germline lookup yields CDR1 SGDLS and CDR2 YYNGEE. The J segment lost 2 bases and the V segment lost 4 bases, leaving 8 bases of the junction unmatched. This CDR3 region has 16 residues. Here the CDR3 reads CASSPLRDSNTGELFF. The DNA of the CDR3 is TGTGCCAGCAGCCCTCTTCGGGACAGCAACACCGGGGAGCTGTTTTTT.

This clone was counted only a few times. The rearrangement joins TRBV2 to TRBJ2-1; tentative D call: TRBD2 (7 bases). The ends were cut back, 8 bases at V and 5 bases at J, with 13 bases in the middle. CDR3 length: 13 residues. The germline gives CDR1 SNHLY, CDR2 FYNNEI. CDR3: CASFRGANNEQFF. CDR3 nucleotides: TGTGCCAGCTTTCGGGGGGCGAACAATGAGCAGTTCTTC.

This sequence joins TRBV15 and TRBJ1-3, with D hard to call. Germline V gene sequence: CDR1 LNHNV, CDR2 YYDKDF (reference sequence). The V end lost 7 bases, the J end lost 4 bases, and 8 bases lay between the germline ends. The CDR3 spans 12 residues. CDR3 in amino acids: CATKGGGNTIYF. CDR3 DNA sequence: TGTGCCACCAAGGGAGGAGGAAACACCATATATTTT.

The chain couples TRBV11-1 to TRBJ2-2, with 12 positions matching TRBD2. Germline V gene lookup returns CDR1 SGHAT and CDR2 FQDESV (reference sequence). The CDR3 is 16 amino acids. V was clipped by 4 bases and J by 4 bases; unmatched bases: 4. CDR3 protein: CASSSLTSGGTGELFF. The CDR3 nucleotides read TGTGCCAGCAGCTCCTTGACTAGCGGGGGCACCGGGGAGCTGTTTTTT.

The chain couples TRBV5-4 to TRBJ2-7; TRBD1 aligns across 9 bases. The germline gives CDR1 SGHNT, CDR2 YYREEE (reference sequence). V was clipped by 4 bases and J by 2 bases; unmatched bases: 4. The CDR3 spans 14 residues. DNA of the CDR3: TGTGCCAGCAGCCCCGGGACAGGGCCCTACGAGCAGTACTTC. Amino acid sequence: CASSPGTGPYEQYF.

This chain uses TRBV4-3 with TRBJ1-5; maybe TRBD1 (5 bases). Germline V CDR1 and CDR2: LGHNA, YSLEER. This CDR3 region has 13 residues. V was pared by 1 base and J by 7 bases, with 8 bases between. CDR3 residues: CASSQVRGQPQHF. CDR3 nucleotides: TGCGCCAGCAGCCAAGTAAGGGGCCAGCCCCAGCATTTT.

This clone showed up just a few times. This chain joins TRBV28 and TRBJ1-2; 7 nucleotides line up with TRBD1. J was trimmed by 5 bases and V by 7 bases; bases with no gene match: 13. CDR3 size: 15 residues. Germline assignment: CDR1 MDHEN and CDR2 SYDVKM. The CDR3 region is CASTVPGPRGYGYTF. The CDR3 DNA sequence: TGTGCCAGCACTGTCCCGGGCCCCAGGGGGTATGGCTACACCTTC.

The chain links TRBV6-1 to TRBJ1-2; possibly TRBD1 for D (5 bases). This CDR3 contains 12 residues. V was trimmed by 7 bases and J by 4 bases, leaving 10 bases between them. Germline loops: CDR1 MNHNS, CDR2 SASEGT. The CDR3, as DNA: TGTGCCAGCAAGCGGGGGAGCTATGGCTACACCTTC. Translated, it gives CASKRGSYGYTF.

The rearrangement joins TRBV20-1 to TRBJ1-1; D remains ambiguous. The germline V gene has CDR1 DFQATT and CDR2 SNEGSKA (reference sequence). This CDR3 spans 11 amino acids. Trimming stripped 5 bases from V and 1 base from J, with 5 bases between. The DNA for the CDR3 is TGCAGTGCTCACAAGAACACTGAAGCTTTCTTT. As protein: CSAHKNTEAFF.

The chain uses TRBV7-2 and TRBJ1-5; the D gene is possibly TRBD1 (5 bases). Germline CDR1 is SGHTA and CDR2 is FQGNSA. The CDR3 is made up of 12 amino acids. With 4 bases removed from V and 7 bases from J, the gap between germline ends came to 8 bases. The CDR3 region has the DNA TGTGCCAGCAGCTCCAGGGCACAGCCCCAGCATTTT. This encodes CASSSRAQPQHF.

The rearrangement links TRBV5-6 to TRBJ1-5; TRBD1 agrees at 7 bases. Germline CDR1 is SGHDT and CDR2 is YYEEEE. The CDR3 consists of 16 residues. J lost 4 bases, V lost 0 bases, and 7 bases had no gene match. The CDR3 DNA is TGTGCCAGCAGCTTGGCCCTACAGGGGACAAATCAGCCCCAGCATTTT. Translating it yields CASSLALQGTNQPQHF.

The rearrangement joins TRBV7-2 to TRBJ1-2; 7 bases agree with TRBD1. Looked up from germline, CDR1 is SGHTA and CDR2 is FQGNSA. With 0 bases clipped from V and 8 bases from J, the junction kept 9 bases outside the gene matches. The CDR3 extends over 15 amino acids. CDR3 nucleotide sequence: TGTGCCAGCAGCTTAGCGGGGCGGGTACAGGGGGGCTACACCTTC. It is translated as CASSLAGRVQGGYTF.

The chain uses TRBV13 and TRBJ2-7; 8 bases are shared with TRBD1. Unmatched junction bases numbered 0, after V lost 2 bases and J lost 0 bases. This CDR3 has 14 residues. Germline V gene sequence: CDR1 PRHDT, CDR2 FYEKMQ (reference sequence). DNA of the CDR3: TGTGCCAGCAGCTTAACAGGGGGCTCCTACGAGCAGTACTTC. Its translation is CASSLTGGSYEQYF.

This chain uses TRBV27 with TRBJ1-2, with TRBD1 identical over 10 bases. The germline V gene has CDR1 MNHEY and CDR2 SMNVEV (reference sequence). The CDR3 is 15 amino acids. The V gene end was trimmed by 4 bases and the J gene end by 6 bases; junction bases not matched to a gene: 8. The CDR3 region is CASSSPGQGTDGYTF. CDR3 sequence (DNA): TGTGCCAGCAGTTCCCCGGGACAGGGGACGGATGGCTACACCTTC.

The chain uses TRBV5-1 and TRBJ1-4; tentative D call: TRBD1 (5 bases). Germline-derived CDR1 and CDR2 are SGHRS and YFSETQ. Trimming left V 4 bases short and J 8 bases short, with 12 bases between. This CDR3 region has 13 residues. This CDR3 reads CASSGGFGEKLFF. CDR3 sequence (DNA): TGCGCCAGCAGCGGGGGGTTTGGGGAAAAACTGTTTTTT.

The chain is built from TRBV6-5 and TRBJ2-5; 8 bases agree with TRBD2. Trimming cost V 6 bases and J 5 bases; bases outside gene matches: 8. Germline V CDR1 and CDR2: MNHEY, SVGAGI. This CDR3 region has 14 residues. CDR3: CASRLGLAQETQYF. The DNA for the CDR3 is TGTGCCAGCAGGTTAGGACTAGCTCAGGAGACCCAGTACTTC.

This chain uses TRBV7-9 with TRBJ1-5; 10 positions agree with TRBD1. The CDR3 consists of 17 residues. CDR1 is SEHNR, CDR2 FQNEAQ, per germline (reference sequence). The trim removed 3 bases at V and 2 bases at J, leaving 7 bases unmatched. For the CDR3, the DNA is TGTGCCAGCAGCTTGGCCCGACAGGGGGCAGGCAATCAGCCCCAGCATTTT. As protein: CASSLARQGAGNQPQHF.

J is TRBJ1-2 and V is TRBV28; 7 bases fit TRBD1. Germline CDR1 reads MDHEN; CDR2 reads SYDVKM. This CDR3 has 13 amino acids. Trimming at V came to 4 bases and at J to 4 bases, leaving 3 bases not matched to a gene. In DNA form, the CDR3 reads TGTGCCAGCAGTTCGAGGGGGCCCTATGGCTACACCTTC. It is translated as CASSSRGPYGYTF.

The genes are TRBV4-2 and TRBJ2-3; D is possibly TRBD1 (6 bases). V lost 0 bases, J lost 3 bases, and 13 bases lay in between. The germline gives CDR1 LGHNA, CDR2 YNFKEQ. This CDR3 spans 16 amino acids. For the CDR3, the DNA is TGTGCCAGCAGCCAAGAACCGGGACAATTAACAGATACGCAGTATTTT. Its protein is CASSQEPGQLTDTQYF.

The rearrangement links TRBV2 to TRBJ2-3; TRBD1 matches 7 bases. This CDR3 spans 13 amino acids. Per germline, CDR1 SNHLY and CDR2 FYNNEI. J was trimmed by 1 base and V by 9 bases; bases with no gene match: 4. The CDR3 nucleotides read TGTGCCAGTAACAGGGGTGGCACAGATACGCAGTATTTT. Translated, it gives CASNRGGTDTQYF.

The chain couples TRBV13 to TRBJ1-3, with D tentatively TRBD1 (5 bases). The V end lost 8 bases, the J end lost 1 base, and 15 bases lay between the germline ends. The CDR3 runs to 15 residues. Per germline, CDR1 PRHDT and CDR2 FYEKMQ (reference sequence). The CDR3 DNA follows: TGTGCCAGCGGAGGGACTCTGGAATCTGGAAACACCATATATTTT. The encoded protein is CASGGTLESGNTIYF.

This clone has a single count. The genes are TRBV5-4 and TRBJ1-1, with D unclear. Germline loops: CDR1 SGHNT, CDR2 YYREEE (reference sequence). The CDR3 has 14 residues. V was pared by 2 bases and J by 3 bases, with 11 bases between. CDR3 DNA: TGTGCCAGCAGCTTTACGGGTGGTTACACTGAAGCTTTCTTT. Protein: CASSFTGGYTEAFF.

This clone has just one count. The CDR3, as DNA: TGTGCCAGCAGCTCCAGGCGCGGACAGGGGGCAGGAGAGACCCAGTACTTC. This translates into CASSSRRGQGAGETQYF. The chain combines TRBV11-2 with TRBJ2-5; TRBD1 agrees at 11 bases. CDR1 SGHAT and CDR2 FQNNGV come from the germline V gene. The CDR3 sequence is 17 residues long. With V trimmed by 4 bases and J by 4 bases, 11 bases remained unmatched. Based on the CDR3 plus reference TRBV11-2 and TRBJ2-5, the full variable domain is EAGVAQSPRYKIIEKRQSVAFWCNPISGHATLYWYQQILGQGPKLLIQFQNNGVVDDSQLPKDRFSAERLKGVDSTLKIQPAKLEDSAVYLCASSSRRGQGAGETQYFGPGTRLLVL.

This clone has just one count. The rearrangement joins TRBV6-1 to TRBJ2-3, with TRBD2 matching over 16 bases. This CDR3 has 20 residues. Losses at the gene ends were 4 bases for V and 5 bases for J; bases not matched to a gene: 15. The V gene's germline CDR1 is MNHNS and CDR2 SASEGT. CDR3 residues: CASSVPETGTSGGDKDTQYF. DNA of the CDR3: TGTGCCAGCAGTGTACCAGAGACCGGGACTAGCGGGGGGGATAAAGATACGCAGTATTTT.

V usage is TRBV29-1 and J usage is TRBJ1-1; 7 bases map to TRBD1. J gave up 2 bases and V 6 bases, and 9 bases lay outside the gene matches. The CDR3 has 14 residues. The germline gives CDR1 SQVTM, CDR2 ANQGSEA. The CDR3 here is CSVGQRKGNTEAFF. CDR3 nucleotides: TGCAGCGTGGGACAGAGGAAGGGCAACACTGAAGCTTTCTTT.